The 19 T cell receptor beta chains listed next were all sequenced from one sample in a study of cytotoxic CD8 clonotypes in ibrutinib-treated CLL. Sequencing was performed with immunoSEQ multiplex PCR; in TCRdb, only in-frame clones are kept and a portion is missing. The sample consists of some 130,000 clones, about 75% of them appearing once. The sequencing here drew on PBMCs, taken after 24 months of ibrutinib treatment. These receptors were collected from a human donor with chronic lymphocytic leukemia.

Note on this clone: This sample also contains other DNA sequences that code for the same CDR3. J is TRBJ1-4 and V is TRBV5-1, with D perhaps matching TRBD1 (5 bases). The CDR3 covers 15 residues. The V and J ends lost 1 base and 2 bases respectively, with 9 bases between them. Germline CDR1 SGHRS, CDR2 YFSETQ. CDR3: CASSLLGGTNEKLFF. The CDR3 coding sequence is TGCGCCAGCAGCTTGTTGGGGGGGACTAATGAAAAACTGTTTTTT.

The chain is built from TRBV2 and TRBJ2-3; 8 bases line up with TRBD2. CDR1 and CDR2 (germline): SNHLY, FYNNEI. Unmatched junction bases numbered 2, after V lost 6 bases and J lost 0 bases. This CDR3 spans 14 amino acids. The CDR3 loop is CASRRGASTDTQYF. As DNA, the CDR3 is TGTGCCAGCAGGCGGGGGGCAAGCACAGATACGCAGTATTTT.

The chain uses TRBV5-1 and TRBJ2-2; unclear D gene. This CDR3 comprises 14 residues. The germline CDR1 and CDR2 sequences are SGHRS and YFSETQ. Trimming took off 4 bases at V and 2 bases at J, with 9 bases between the two ends. The CDR3, as DNA: TGCGCCAGCAGCCGCTCTTTAAACACCGGGGAGCTGTTTTTT. Translated, it gives CASSRSLNTGELFF.

This sequence joins TRBV18 and TRBJ2-5; tentatively, D is TRBD1 (5 bases). V was cut by 1 base and J by 4 bases, with 13 bases left in between. The CDR3 is 15 amino acids. The germline V gene has CDR1 KGHSH and CDR2 LQKENI. This chain's CDR3 is CASSPRWGQGETQYF. Here the CDR3 DNA reads TGTGCCAGCTCACCACGTTGGGGCCAGGGAGAGACCCAGTACTTC.

This clone came up a few times. The rearrangement joins TRBV5-1 to TRBJ1-2; D may be TRBD1 (5 bases). The germline V and J ends were trimmed by 4 bases and 7 bases, with 11 bases remaining between them. The CDR3 covers 12 residues. Germline-derived CDR1 and CDR2 are SGHRS and YFSETQ. In nucleotides, the CDR3 is TGCGCCAGCAGCGGGACCAGGGCTGGCTACACCTTC. It encodes CASSGTRAGYTF.

This chain joins TRBV4-3 and TRBJ1-1; D gene uncertain. The CDR3 has 14 amino acids. V lost 0 bases and J lost 2, with 7 bases in between. The germline CDR1 and CDR2 sequences are LGHNA and YSLEER. CDR3 in DNA: TGCGCCAGCAGCCAAGACGGACTAAACACTGAAGCTTTCTTT. Its translation: CASSQDGLNTEAFF.

V and J are TRBV27 and TRBJ2-5; 9 bases are shared with TRBD1. Per germline, CDR1 MNHEY and CDR2 SMNVEV (reference sequence). The length of the CDR3 is 14 residues. V shed 5 bases and J 5 bases; nucleotides not matched to a gene: 6. The CDR3 sequence is CASSPGTGRETQYF. The CDR3 DNA follows: TGTGCCAGCAGTCCAGGGACAGGGAGGGAGACCCAGTACTTC.

The chain's CDR3 is CASSSARGGPTGELFF. The CDR3 region has the DNA TGCGCCAGCAGCTCGGCGCGGGGGGGCCCCACCGGGGAGCTGTTTTTT. The chain has TRBV5-1 and TRBJ2-2; 9 nucleotides line up with TRBD2. This CDR3 spans 16 amino acids. Germline CDR1 reads SGHRS; CDR2 reads YFSETQ. V gave up 3 bases and J gave up 4 bases; unmatched junction bases: 7.

In DNA, the CDR3 is TGTGCCAGCACCAGACAGGGGGCAGGGGAGCTGTTTTTT. As protein: CASTRQGAGELFF. This sequence joins TRBV7-3 and TRBJ2-2; 10 nucleotides agree with TRBD1. V was clipped by 7 bases and J by 8 bases; unmatched bases: 4. The length of the CDR3 is 13 residues. Germline V gene data show CDR1 as SGHTA and CDR2 as FQGTGA.

The CDR3 sequence is CASSSQDLGTQYF. CDR3 nucleotides: TGTGCCAGCAGTTCTCAGGACCTGGGCACCCAGTACTTC. This chain connects TRBV28 to TRBJ2-5; D unclear. Germline values: CDR1 MDHEN, CDR2 SYDVKM. Trimming stripped 4 bases from V and 8 bases from J, with 14 bases between. The CDR3 runs to 13 residues.

CDR3 region: CASSRGAANTGELFF. In nucleotides, the CDR3 is TGCGCCAGCAGCCGGGGGGCCGCGAACACCGGGGAGCTGTTTTTT. The chain has TRBV5-1 and TRBJ2-2; D is perhaps TRBD2 (7 bases). CDR3 length: 15 amino acids. Germline loops: CDR1 SGHRS, CDR2 YFSETQ. Trimming cost V 4 bases and J 0 bases, with 10 bases left between them.

J is TRBJ2-1 and V is TRBV5-1; TRBD2 agrees at 7 bases. The CDR3 has 14 residues. The J segment lost 8 bases and the V segment lost 6 bases, leaving 11 bases of the junction unmatched. Germline V lookup: CDR1 SGHRS, CDR2 YFSETQ. CDR3: CASNPLAAGDEQFF. For the CDR3, the DNA is TGCGCCAGCAACCCGCTAGCGGCCGGGGATGAGCAGTTCTTC.

This chain connects TRBV5-1 to TRBJ2-7; 9 bases fit TRBD2. CDR1 is SGHRS and CDR2 is YFSETQ in the germline V gene. This CDR3 contains 15 residues. The V and J ends lost 5 bases and 0 bases, in that order; junction bases with no gene match: 6. The CDR3 loop reads CASRSTSGPSYEQYF. CDR3 DNA sequence: TGCGCCAGCAGGAGCACTAGCGGGCCCTCCTACGAGCAGTACTTC.

The chain recombines TRBV5-1 with TRBJ1-4; tentatively, D is TRBD1 (6 bases). The CDR3 runs to 14 residues. Germline V gene sequence: CDR1 SGHRS, CDR2 YFSETQ. Trimming removed 5 bases at V and 6 bases at J, with 14 bases between. In DNA, the CDR3 is TGCGCCAGCAGACCGGGGGGCGATGATGAAAAACTGTTTTTT. Its translation: CASRPGGDDEKLFF.

This sequence joins TRBV7-2 and TRBJ1-3; D gene uncertain. The CDR3 consists of 14 residues. V was pared by 1 base and J by 4 bases, with 8 bases between. Germline CDR1 SGHTA, CDR2 FQGNSA. As DNA, the CDR3 is TGTGCCAGCAGCTTAGTGGCCTGGGGAAACACCATATATTTT. Translating it yields CASSLVAWGNTIYF.

The chain employs TRBV7-2 and TRBJ2-7, with 13 nucleotides matching TRBD2. V lost 5 bases and J lost 2; bases outside the gene matches: 6. This CDR3 has 16 amino acids. Germline-derived CDR1 and CDR2 are SGHTA and FQGNSA. CDR3 loop: CASSPLTSGGTYEQYF. For the CDR3, the DNA is TGTGCCAGCAGCCCCCTGACTAGCGGGGGGACCTACGAGCAGTACTTC. The whole variable domain, remainder taken from reference TRBV7-2 and TRBJ2-7, is GAGVSQSPSNKVTEKGKDVELRCDPISGHTALYWYRQSLGQGLEFLIYFQGNSAPDKSGLPSDRFSAERTGGSVSTLTIQRTQQEDSAVYLCASSPLTSGGTYEQYFGPGTRLTVT.

The chain uses TRBV27 and TRBJ2-7; 9 nucleotides align to TRBD2. Looked up from germline, CDR1 is MNHEY and CDR2 is SMNVEV (reference sequence). The CDR3 is made up of 18 amino acids. V was clipped by 2 bases and J by 4 bases; unmatched bases: 15. CDR3 protein: CASSLTGPTSGPRYEQYF. In nucleotides, the CDR3 is TGTGCCAGCAGTTTAACCGGGCCTACTAGCGGGCCCCGATACGAGCAGTACTTC.

The gene calls are TRBV7-2 and TRBJ2-3; TRBD2 agrees at 8 bases. Unmatched junction bases numbered 10, after V lost 6 bases and J lost 5 bases. The germline CDR1 and CDR2 sequences are SGHTA and FQGNSA. This CDR3 has 15 amino acids. In DNA, the CDR3 is TGTGCCAGCAGACGAACGGGACTAGTCCTAGATACGCAGTATTTT. Translating it yields CASRRTGLVLDTQYF.

This chain links TRBV7-2 with TRBJ2-7, with 13 bases that match TRBD2. J was trimmed by 3 bases and V by 5 bases; bases with no gene match: 10. From germline, CDR1 is SGHTA and CDR2 FQGNSA. This CDR3 region has 17 residues. The CDR3 region has the DNA TGTGCCAGCAGCCAAGAACTAGCGGGGGGGCAAATCTACGAGCAGTACTTC. Translation: CASSQELAGGQIYEQYF.